This T cell receptor beta chain was identified in a study of cytomegalovirus exposure and HLA in healthy donors. CDR3 length equals 13 residues. The ends were cut back, 3 bases at V and 5 bases at J, with 10 bases in the middle. The germline V gene has CDR1 SNHLY and CDR2 FYNNEI. PCR amplification relied on 60 Vbeta primers (plus 13 Jbeta primers). TCRdb keeps only in-frame clones here, not all; method: immunoSEQ multiplex PCR. This sample contains roughly 200,000 clones. General study results and limits: Earlier analysis looked at TCR beta V segments, and most were productive about 87% or about 30% of the time. In a later analysis, compared with equally common non-associated chains, HLA-associated beta chains were more expanded. The presence/absence work took it that sequencing depth was about the same across donors. Most TCRs appeared rarely, but some public TCRs recurred in many donors.

Comments on this clone: Its antigen remains unknown.

The chain links TRBV2 to TRBJ2-5; D might be TRBD1 (5 bases). The receptor's source is a girl aged 2-9 years in good health and CMV-seropositive. Sequenced: PBMCs. This CDR3 is CASSDGAVETQYF. CDR3 in DNA: TGTGCCAGCAGTGATGGGGCCGTGGAGACCCAGTACTTC.